The 19 T cell receptor beta chains below all came from one sample that was sequenced in a study of control samples from healthy donors and cancer patients. The method was immunoSEQ multiplex PCR; TCRdb's version includes in-frame clones alone and lacks a portion of them. The repertoire holds 90,000 to 150,000 clones, with about nine tenths as singletons. Material: blood. The origin of the receptors is a man aged 40-49 years in good health.

The chain is built from TRBV12-3 or TRBV12-4 and TRBJ1-2, with TRBD1 matching 7 bases. This CDR3 region has 12 residues. J was trimmed by 8 bases and V by 3 bases; bases with no gene match: 3. CDR3 in amino acids: CASSLRGLGYTF. The CDR3 DNA follows: TGTGCCAGCAGTTTGAGGGGGCTCGGCTACACCTTC.

The rearrangement uses TRBV5-6 and TRBJ1-4, with 7 bases lining up with TRBD1. After removal of 2 bases from V and 6 bases from J, the junction contained 13 bases not matched to a gene. The length of the CDR3 is 17 residues. Germline-derived CDR1 and CDR2 are SGHDT and YYEEEE. The CDR3 loop reads CASSFYPWTQGDEKLFF. The CDR3 coding sequence is TGTGCCAGCAGCTTCTACCCTTGGACCCAGGGGGATGAAAAACTGTTTTTT. The full variable domain, completed using reference TRBV5-6 and TRBJ1-4, is DAGVTQSPTHLIKTRGQQVTLRCSPKSGHDTVSWYQQALGQGPQFIFQYYEEEERQRGNFPDRFSGHQFPNYSSELNVNALLLGDSALYLCASSFYPWTQGDEKLFFGSGTQLSVL.

This chain connects TRBV5-8 to TRBJ1-2; perhaps TRBD1 as D (6 bases). Germline assignment: CDR1 SGHTS and CDR2 YDEGEE. This CDR3 region has 14 residues. Trimming took off 2 bases at V and 3 bases at J, with 11 bases between the two ends. This chain's CDR3 is CASSFWGRHYGYTF. The CDR3 DNA sequence: TGTGCCAGCAGCTTCTGGGGGCGTCACTATGGCTACACCTTC. Looking up the rest from reference TRBV5-8 and TRBJ1-2 gives the full variable domain: EAGVTQSPTHLIKTRGQQATLRCSPISGHTSVYWYQQALGLGLQFLLWYDEGEERNRGNFPPRFSGRQFPNYSSELNVNALELEDSALYLCASSFWGRHYGYTFGSGTRLTVV.

V gene TRBV3-1 (or the pseudogene TRBV3-2) combines with J gene TRBJ1-1; 7 positions match TRBD1. The CDR3 is made up of 15 amino acids. The V gene's germline CDR1 is LGHDT and CDR2 YNNKEL (reference sequence). J gave up 5 bases and V 5 bases, and 11 bases lay outside the gene matches. The CDR3 DNA reads as TGTGCCAGCAGCTACTTAACAGGGGTAGTAACTGAAGCTTTCTTT. It codes for CASSYLTGVVTEAFF.

V gene TRBV19 combines with J gene TRBJ1-5, with a possible D match to TRBD1 (5 bases). Germline CDR1 is LNHDA and CDR2 is SQIVND (reference sequence). The CDR3 spans 15 residues. Trimming took 4 bases from V and 7 from J, leaving 17 bases between them. The CDR3 sequence: CASSTTGTLIQPQHF. CDR3 in DNA: TGTGCCAGTAGTACAACCGGGACCTTAATACAGCCCCAGCATTTT.

This clone was picked up one time. DNA of the CDR3: TGTGCCAGCAGCTTAAGCAGGGTTGCCTACAATGAGCAGTTCTTC. Protein product: CASSLSRVAYNEQFF. The chain couples TRBV11-3 to TRBJ2-1; D is possibly TRBD1 (5 bases). V lost 2 bases to trimming and J lost 2 bases, with 10 bases between them. Germline V lookup: CDR1 SGHNT, CDR2 YENEEA. The CDR3 totals 15 residues.

J is TRBJ1-1 and V is TRBV10-3; D not certain. V was trimmed by 0 bases and J by 2 bases, leaving 7 bases between them. Germline CDR1 is ENHRY and CDR2 is SYGVKD. This CDR3 has 14 residues. The CDR3 sequence: CAISESDINTEAFF. In DNA form, the CDR3 reads TGTGCCATCAGTGAGTCTGACATAAACACTGAAGCTTTCTTT.

The chain couples TRBV30 to TRBJ1-5; D remains unclear. The germline gives CDR1 GTSNPN, CDR2 SVGIG (reference sequence). Trimming pared 2 bases from V and 3 bases from J, leaving 14 bases between. This CDR3 has 15 amino acids. The CDR3 spells CAWSPTWQVNQPQHF. The CDR3 region has the DNA TGTGCCTGGAGTCCGACTTGGCAGGTCAATCAGCCCCAGCATTTT.

The CDR3 protein is CATSDWTGDGYTF. CDR3 in DNA: TGTGCCACCAGTGATTGGACAGGGGATGGCTACACCTTC. The chain joins TRBV24-1 to TRBJ1-2, with 9 bases that match TRBD1. In germline, CDR1 is KGHDR, CDR2 SFDVKD. The CDR3 has 13 amino acids. With V trimmed by 2 bases and J by 6 bases, 0 bases remained unmatched.

V usage is TRBV6-5 and J usage is TRBJ2-2; 7 nucleotides agree with TRBD2. The CDR3 has 15 residues. Germline V CDR1 and CDR2: MNHEY, SVGAGI. V dropped 6 bases and J dropped 2; count of bases not matched to a gene: 6. CDR3 bases: TGTGCCAGCAGACGGGGGGTAACCAACACCGGGGAGCTGTTTTTT. Protein product: CASRRGVTNTGELFF.

CDR3 DNA: TGTGCCAGCAGAAGACATGCCTCGGAGGGGGAGCTGTTTTTT. It codes for CASRRHASEGELFF. This rearrangement joins TRBV25-1 to TRBJ2-2; D unclear. The CDR3 extends over 14 amino acids. Trimming cost V 6 bases and J 8 bases, with 16 bases left between them. The germline V gene encodes CDR1 MGHDK and CDR2 SYGVNS.

V and J are TRBV25-1 and TRBJ1-5, with D possibly TRBD1 on 6 matching bases. CDR3 length: 15 residues. Germline CDR1 reads MGHDK; CDR2 reads SYGVNS. V dropped 2 bases and J dropped 2 bases, with 10 bases sitting between them. DNA of the CDR3: TGTGCCAGCAGTGAACAGGGGTTAGGCAATCAGCCCCAGCATTTT. Residues: CASSEQGLGNQPQHF.

This CDR3 is CATSDAGQGVTGELFF. The CDR3 DNA reads as TGTGCCACCAGTGATGCGGGACAGGGAGTCACCGGGGAGCTGTTTTTT. The chain combines TRBV24-1 with TRBJ2-2; 9 nucleotides match TRBD1. With 3 bases clipped from V and 4 bases from J, the junction kept 5 bases outside the gene matches. The CDR3 has 16 amino acids. Germline loops: CDR1 KGHDR, CDR2 SFDVKD.

The V gene is TRBV7-9, the J gene TRBJ1-1; D remains unclear. The ends were cut back, 5 bases at V and 0 bases at J, with 7 bases in the middle. Germline CDR1 and CDR2: SEHNR and FQNEAQ (reference sequence). The CDR3 runs 13 residues. As DNA, the CDR3 is TGTGCCAGCAGCCAAGCCGTGAACACTGAAGCTTTCTTT. Protein product: CASSQAVNTEAFF. The complete variable domain, with remaining parts taken from reference TRBV7-9 and TRBJ1-1, reads DTGVSQNPRHKITKRGQNVTFRCDPISEHNRLYWYRQTLGQGPEFLTYFQNEAQLEKSRLLSDRFSAERPKGSFSTLEIQRTEQGDSAMYLCASSQAVNTEAFFGQGTRLTVV.

With regard to this clone: The identical CDR3 is also encoded by other nucleotide sequences in the sample. The genes are TRBV24-1 and TRBJ1-2; D remains unclear. This CDR3 contains 14 residues. Germline CDR1 is KGHDR and CDR2 is SFDVKD. V lost 4 bases, J lost 2 bases, and 10 bases lay in between. The CDR3 loop is CATSDLTGNYGYTF. DNA of the CDR3: TGTGCCACCAGTGACCTGACGGGAAACTATGGCTACACCTTC.

V is TRBV5-8 and J is TRBJ1-2; D remains ambiguous. Per germline, CDR1 SGHTS and CDR2 YDEGEE. Deletions cut 0 bases from V and 2 bases from J, with 8 bases between. The CDR3 runs 14 residues. CDR3 protein: CASSLEAANYGYTF. The CDR3 DNA reads TGTGCCAGCAGCTTGGAGGCCGCAAACTATGGCTACACCTTC.

Remarks on this clone: Different DNA sequences within this sample yield the same CDR3. The CDR3: CATSRDPGNTIYF. The CDR3 nucleotides read TGTGCCACCAGCAGAGATCCCGGAAACACCATATATTTT. This rearrangement joins TRBV15 to TRBJ1-3; D not resolved. CDR1 and CDR2 from the germline V gene are LNHNV and YYDKDF (reference sequence). The CDR3 consists of 13 residues. V lost 0 bases, J lost 4 bases, and 4 bases lay in between.

V is TRBV6-5 and J is TRBJ2-1; D might be TRBD1 (6 bases). The CDR3 sequence is 14 residues long. V gave up 6 bases and J gave up 8 bases, with 17 bases separating them. The germline gives CDR1 MNHEY, CDR2 SVGAGI. CDR3 coding DNA: TGTGCCAGCAGCGCGACAGGCGACAGCGATGAGCAGTTCTTC. This sequence encodes CASSATGDSDEQFF.

This chain uses TRBV5-4 with TRBJ2-1; 7 bases are shared with TRBD1. V trimming: 1 base; J trimming: 2 bases; junction bases outside the gene matches: 3. The CDR3 has 15 amino acids. The germline V gene encodes CDR1 SGHNT and CDR2 YYREEE (reference sequence). DNA of the CDR3: TGTGCCAGCAGCTTGATTGACAGGGCCTACAATGAGCAGTTCTTC. It encodes CASSLIDRAYNEQFF.